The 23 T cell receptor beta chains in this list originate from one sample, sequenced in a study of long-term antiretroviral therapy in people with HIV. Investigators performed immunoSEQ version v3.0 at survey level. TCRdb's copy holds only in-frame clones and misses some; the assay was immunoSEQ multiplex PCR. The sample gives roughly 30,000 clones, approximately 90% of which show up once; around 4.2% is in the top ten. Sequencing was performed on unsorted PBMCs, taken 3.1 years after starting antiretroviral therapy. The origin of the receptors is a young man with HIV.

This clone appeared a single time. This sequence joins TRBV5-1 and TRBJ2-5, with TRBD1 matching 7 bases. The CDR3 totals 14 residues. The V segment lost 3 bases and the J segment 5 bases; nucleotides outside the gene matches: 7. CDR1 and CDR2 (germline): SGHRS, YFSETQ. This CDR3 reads CASSSETGDETQYF. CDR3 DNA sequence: TGCGCCAGCAGCTCGGAAACAGGGGACGAGACCCAGTACTTC.

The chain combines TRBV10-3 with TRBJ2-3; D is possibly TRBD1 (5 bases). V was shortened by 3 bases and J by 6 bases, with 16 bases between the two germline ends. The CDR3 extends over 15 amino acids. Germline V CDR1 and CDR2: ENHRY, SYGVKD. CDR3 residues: CAISEKGQVSDTQYF. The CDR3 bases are TGTGCCATCAGTGAAAAGGGGCAAGTATCGGATACGCAGTATTTT.

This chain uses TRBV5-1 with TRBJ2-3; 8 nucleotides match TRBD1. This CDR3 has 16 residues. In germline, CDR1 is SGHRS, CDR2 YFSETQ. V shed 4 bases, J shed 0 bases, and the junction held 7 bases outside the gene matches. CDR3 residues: CASSPIGTGSTDTQYF. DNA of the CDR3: TGCGCCAGCAGCCCCATAGGGACAGGTAGCACAGATACGCAGTATTTT. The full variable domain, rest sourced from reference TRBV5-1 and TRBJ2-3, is KAGVTQTPRYLIKTRGQQVTLSCSPISGHRSVSWYQQTPGQGLQFLFEYFSETQRNKGNFPGRFSGRQFSNSRSEMNVSTLELGDSALYLCASSPIGTGSTDTQYFGPGTRLTVL.

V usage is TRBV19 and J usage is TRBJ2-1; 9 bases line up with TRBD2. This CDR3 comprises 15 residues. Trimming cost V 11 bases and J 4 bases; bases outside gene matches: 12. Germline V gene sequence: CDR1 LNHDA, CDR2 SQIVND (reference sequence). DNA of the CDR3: TGTGCCGGCAGTCGGGCGGGGGGGCCTTACAATGAGCAGTTCTTC. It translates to CAGSRAGGPYNEQFF.

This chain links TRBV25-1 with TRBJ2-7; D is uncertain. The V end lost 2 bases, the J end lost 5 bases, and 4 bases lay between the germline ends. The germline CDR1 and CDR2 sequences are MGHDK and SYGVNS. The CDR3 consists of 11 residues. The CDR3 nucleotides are TGTGCCAGCAGTGAAGCTCACGAGCAGTACTTC. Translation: CASSEAHEQYF.

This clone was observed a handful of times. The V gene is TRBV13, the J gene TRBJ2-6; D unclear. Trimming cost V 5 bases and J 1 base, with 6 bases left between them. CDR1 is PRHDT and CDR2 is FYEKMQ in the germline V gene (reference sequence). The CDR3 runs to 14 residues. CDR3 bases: TGTGCCAGCAGCGCTTATTCTGGGGCCAACGTCCTGACTTTC. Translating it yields CASSAYSGANVLTF.

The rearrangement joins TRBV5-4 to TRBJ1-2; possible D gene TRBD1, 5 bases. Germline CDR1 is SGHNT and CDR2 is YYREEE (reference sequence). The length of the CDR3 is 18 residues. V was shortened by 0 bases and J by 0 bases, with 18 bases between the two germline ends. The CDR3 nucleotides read TGTGCCAGCAGCTTGGCAGGGCTCATAAGTGGGGCTAACTATGGCTACACCTTC. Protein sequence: CASSLAGLISGANYGYTF.

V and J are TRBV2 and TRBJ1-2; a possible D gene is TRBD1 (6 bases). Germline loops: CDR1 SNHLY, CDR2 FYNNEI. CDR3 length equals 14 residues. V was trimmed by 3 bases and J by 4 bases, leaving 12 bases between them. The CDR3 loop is CASSDRGLGYGYTF. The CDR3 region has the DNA TGTGCCAGCAGTGACAGGGGTCTCGGCTATGGCTACACCTTC. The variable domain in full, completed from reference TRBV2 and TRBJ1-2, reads EPEVTQTPSHQVTQMGQEVILRCVPISNHLYFYWYRQILGQKVEFLVSFYNNEISEKSEIFDDQFSVERPDGSNFTLKIRSTKLEDSAMYFCASSDRGLGYGYTFGSGTRLTVV.

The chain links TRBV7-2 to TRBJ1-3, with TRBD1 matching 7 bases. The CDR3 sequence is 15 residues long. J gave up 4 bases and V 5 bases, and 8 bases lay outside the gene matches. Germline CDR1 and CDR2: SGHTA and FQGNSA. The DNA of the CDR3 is TGTGCCAGCAGCCTAGGGGGCGCGGCGGGAAACACCATATATTTT. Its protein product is CASSLGGAAGNTIYF.

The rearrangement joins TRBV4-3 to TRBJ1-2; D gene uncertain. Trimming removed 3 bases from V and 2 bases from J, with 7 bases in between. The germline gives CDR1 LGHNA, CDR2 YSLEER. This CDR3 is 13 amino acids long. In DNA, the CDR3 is TGCGCCAGCAGCCACGAGAGAAACTATGGCTACACCTTC. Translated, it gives CASSHERNYGYTF.

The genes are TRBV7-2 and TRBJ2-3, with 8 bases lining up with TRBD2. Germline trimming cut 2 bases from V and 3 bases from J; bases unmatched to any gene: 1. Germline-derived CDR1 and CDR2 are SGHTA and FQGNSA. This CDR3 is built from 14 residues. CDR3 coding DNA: TGTGCCAGCAGCTTAACGGGAGGGACAGATACGCAGTATTTT. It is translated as CASSLTGGTDTQYF.

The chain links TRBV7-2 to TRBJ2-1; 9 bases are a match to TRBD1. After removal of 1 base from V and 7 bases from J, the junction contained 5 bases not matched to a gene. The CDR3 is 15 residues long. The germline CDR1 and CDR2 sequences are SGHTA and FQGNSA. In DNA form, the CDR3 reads TGTGCCAGCAGCTTAGGTGGGACAGGGACTAATGAGCAGTTCTTC. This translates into CASSLGGTGTNEQFF.

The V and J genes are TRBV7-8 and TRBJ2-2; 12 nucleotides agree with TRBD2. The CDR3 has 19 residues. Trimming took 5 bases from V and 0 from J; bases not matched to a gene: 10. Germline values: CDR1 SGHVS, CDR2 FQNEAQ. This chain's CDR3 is CASSHASGGALANTGELFF. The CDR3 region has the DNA TGTGCCAGCAGCCACGCTAGCGGGGGGGCCCTTGCGAACACCGGGGAGCTGTTTTTT.

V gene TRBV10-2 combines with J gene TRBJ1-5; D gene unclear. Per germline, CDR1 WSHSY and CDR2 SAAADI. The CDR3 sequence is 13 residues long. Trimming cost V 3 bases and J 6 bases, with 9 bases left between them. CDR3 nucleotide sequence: TGCGCCAGCAGTGACGGAGGGATTCAGCCCCAGCATTTT. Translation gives CASSDGGIQPQHF.

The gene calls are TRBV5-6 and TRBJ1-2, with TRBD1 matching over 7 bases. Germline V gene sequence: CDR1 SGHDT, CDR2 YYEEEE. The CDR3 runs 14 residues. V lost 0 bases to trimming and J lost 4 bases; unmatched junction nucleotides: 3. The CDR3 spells CASSLVQGVYGYTF. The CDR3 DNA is TGTGCCAGCAGCTTGGTCCAGGGGGTCTATGGCTACACCTTC.

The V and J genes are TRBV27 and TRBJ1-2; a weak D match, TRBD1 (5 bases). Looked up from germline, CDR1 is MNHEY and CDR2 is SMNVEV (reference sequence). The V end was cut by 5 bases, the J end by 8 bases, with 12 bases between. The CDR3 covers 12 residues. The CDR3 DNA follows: TGTGCCAGCAGTACGCAGGGCCTCGGCTACACCTTC. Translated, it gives CASSTQGLGYTF.

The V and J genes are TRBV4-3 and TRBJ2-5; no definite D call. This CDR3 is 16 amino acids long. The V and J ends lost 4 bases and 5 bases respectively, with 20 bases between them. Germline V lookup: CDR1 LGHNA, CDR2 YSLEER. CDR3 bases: TGCGCCAGCAGCCCCAATAGCTTGGCGCCCGGTGAGACCCAGTACTTC. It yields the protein CASSPNSLAPGETQYF.

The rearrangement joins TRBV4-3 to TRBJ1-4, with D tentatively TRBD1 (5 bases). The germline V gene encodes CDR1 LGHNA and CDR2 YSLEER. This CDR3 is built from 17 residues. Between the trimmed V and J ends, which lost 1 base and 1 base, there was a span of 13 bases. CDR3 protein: CASSQGLSGGTNEKLFF. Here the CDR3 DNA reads TGCGCCAGCAGCCAAGGTCTGTCCGGGGGAACTAATGAAAAACTGTTTTTT.

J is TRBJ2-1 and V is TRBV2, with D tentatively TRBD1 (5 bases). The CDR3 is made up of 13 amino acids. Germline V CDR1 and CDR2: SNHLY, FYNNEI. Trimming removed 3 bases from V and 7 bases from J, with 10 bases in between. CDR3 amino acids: CASSDPGLNEQFF. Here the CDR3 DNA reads TGTGCCAGCAGTGACCCAGGGTTAAATGAGCAGTTCTTC.

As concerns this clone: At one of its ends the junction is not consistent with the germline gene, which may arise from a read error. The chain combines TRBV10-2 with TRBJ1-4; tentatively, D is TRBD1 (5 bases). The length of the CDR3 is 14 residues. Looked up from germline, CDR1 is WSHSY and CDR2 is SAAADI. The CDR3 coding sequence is TGCGCCAGCACTGAGGCGGGGCTAAAGGAAAAACTGTTTTTT. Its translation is CASTEAGLKEKLFF.

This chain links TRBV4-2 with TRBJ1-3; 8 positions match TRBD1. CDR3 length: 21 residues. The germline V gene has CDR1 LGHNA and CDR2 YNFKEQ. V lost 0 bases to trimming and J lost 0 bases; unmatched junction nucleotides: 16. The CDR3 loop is CASSQEGLAGGRLSSGNTIYF. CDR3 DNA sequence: TGTGCCAGCAGCCAAGAAGGGTTAGCAGGGGGCCGCCTGAGCTCTGGAAACACCATATATTTT.

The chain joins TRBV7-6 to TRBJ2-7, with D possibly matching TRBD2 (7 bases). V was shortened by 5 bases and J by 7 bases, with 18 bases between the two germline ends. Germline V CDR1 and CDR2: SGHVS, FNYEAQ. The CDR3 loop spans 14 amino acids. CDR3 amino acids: CASSITGGLGEQYF. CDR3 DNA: TGTGCCAGCAGCATCACGGGGGGCCTAGGGGAGCAGTACTTC.

CDR3 sequence: CASSPDSSNEQFF. In DNA form, the CDR3 reads TGTGCCAGCAGCCCGGACAGTTCCAATGAGCAGTTCTTC. V gene TRBV4-2 combines with J gene TRBJ2-1, with D possibly TRBD1 on 6 matching bases. The CDR3 sequence is 13 residues long. V was clipped by 4 bases and J by 6 bases, with 10 bases between them. Germline assignment: CDR1 LGHNA and CDR2 YNFKEQ.